Following are 25 T cell receptor beta chains from one sample sequenced in a study of T-cell reconstitution after alpha-beta-depleted transplantation in children. Researchers prepared the TCRbeta library using unique molecular identifiers, the study reports. One entry per CDR3 protein results from TCRdb running MiXCR on the PCR reads. The table includes some 350,000 distinct CDR3 sequences, roughly 15% detected once. This specimen was PBMCs, mostly from graft donor cells, taken 360 days after TCRalphabeta/CD19-depleted stem cell transplant. Source of these receptors: a male patient aged 2 to 9 who had a stem cell transplant for acute lymphoblastic leukemia, so the T cells may come from the graft donor.

The chain is built from TRBV27 and TRBJ2-3; the match to TRBD2 covers 14 bases. The V gene end was trimmed by 5 bases and the J gene end by 3 bases; junction bases not matched to a gene: 7. Germline loops: CDR1 MNHEY, CDR2 SMNVEV (reference sequence). The CDR3 consists of 17 residues. This chain's CDR3 is CASSPTSGRGLTDTQYF. In DNA, the CDR3 is TGTGCCAGCAGTCCGACTAGCGGGAGGGGATTAACAGATACGCAGTATTTT.

This clonotype was detected ten times or more. Written as DNA, the CDR3 is TGTGCCAGCAGAACGACCGGGACAGTCGCCCCCTACGAGCAGTACTTC. This translates into CASRTTGTVAPYEQYF. This chain connects TRBV6-1 to TRBJ2-7, with 7 bases that match TRBD1. Trimming removed 6 bases from V and 2 bases from J; junction bases left unmatched: 13. This CDR3 is 16 amino acids long. Germline V gene lookup returns CDR1 MNHNS and CDR2 SASEGT.

The rearrangement links TRBV4-1 to TRBJ2-7, with a tentative D call TRBD1 (6 bases). The V end was cut by 0 bases, the J end by 3 bases, with 15 bases between. Germline V lookup: CDR1 MGHRA, CDR2 YSYEKL. This CDR3 region has 16 residues. The CDR3: CASSQEPRGIDYEQYF. The CDR3 nucleotides read TGCGCCAGCAGCCAAGAGCCCAGGGGAATCGACTACGAGCAGTACTTC.

This clonotype appeared many times. The rearrangement joins TRBV20-1 to TRBJ2-1; TRBD2 matches at 8 bases. V was clipped by 0 bases and J by 0 bases; unmatched bases: 4. This CDR3 contains 16 residues. Germline values: CDR1 DFQATT, CDR2 SNEGSKA (reference sequence). For the CDR3, the DNA is TGCAGTGCTAGAGAGGTAGCGGGATTCTCCTACAATGAGCAGTTCTTC. Its translation is CSAREVAGFSYNEQFF.

The chain carries TRBV15 and TRBJ1-2, with a weak D call TRBD1 (5 bases). The CDR3 sequence is 14 residues long. The germline gives CDR1 LNHNV, CDR2 YYDKDF (reference sequence). The V gene lost 5 bases and the J gene lost 5 bases, with 15 bases spanning the gap. This CDR3 is CATSGGEPPYGYTF. The CDR3 bases are TGTGCCACCAGCGGGGGGGAGCCCCCTTATGGCTACACCTTC.

This chain uses TRBV12-3 or TRBV12-4 with TRBJ1-1, with D uncertain. This CDR3 contains 13 residues. V dropped 2 bases and J dropped 5 bases, with 9 bases sitting between them. The CDR3: CASSLWGGTEAFF. CDR3 sequence (DNA): TGTGCCAGCAGTTTATGGGGAGGGACTGAAGCTTTCTTT.

This chain links TRBV4-3 with TRBJ2-5; 10 positions match TRBD1. The length of the CDR3 is 15 residues. Germline values: CDR1 LGHNA, CDR2 YSLEER. Losses at the gene ends were 3 bases for V and 5 bases for J; bases not matched to a gene: 6. This CDR3 reads CASSHTTGGGETQYF. CDR3 DNA sequence: TGCGCCAGCAGCCATACGACAGGGGGCGGGGAGACCCAGTACTTC.

This sequence joins TRBV10-3 and TRBJ2-5; the D gene could be TRBD1 or TRBD2 (5 bases each). V lost 6 bases and J lost 2, with 16 bases in between. Germline CDR1 reads ENHRY; CDR2 reads SYGVKD. The CDR3 spans 15 residues. CDR3 region: CAISDRTRAQETQYF. CDR3 bases: TGTGCCATCAGCGACAGAACGCGGGCTCAAGAGACCCAGTACTTC.

The table lists this clonotype with many counts. The chain is built from TRBV28 and TRBJ1-2; TRBD1 is a possible D gene (6 bases). Looked up from germline, CDR1 is MDHEN and CDR2 is SYDVKM. The CDR3 is 14 amino acids. Trimming pared 6 bases from V and 6 bases from J, leaving 17 bases between. CDR3 coding DNA: TGTGCCAGCAGACGGGGGCGATACAGGGATGGCTACACCTTC. It encodes CASRRGRYRDGYTF.

The rearrangement links TRBV20-1 to TRBJ2-7; 11 nucleotides match TRBD2. With 4 bases clipped from V and 1 base from J, the junction kept 6 bases outside the gene matches. The CDR3 loop spans 15 amino acids. Germline CDR1 is DFQATT and CDR2 is SNEGSKA (reference sequence). This CDR3 is CSATELAGVSYEQYF. CDR3 DNA: TGCAGTGCTACCGAACTAGCGGGAGTATCCTACGAGCAGTACTTC.

This clonotype was seen more than once but under ten times. The rearrangement uses TRBV4-1 and TRBJ2-7; 11 bases are a match to TRBD2. This CDR3 contains 18 residues. Germline lookup yields CDR1 MGHRA and CDR2 YSYEKL. Unmatched junction bases numbered 10, after V lost 3 bases and J lost 0 bases. The CDR3 spells CASSHASGRKGSSYEQYF. The CDR3 bases are TGCGCCAGCAGCCATGCTAGCGGGAGGAAGGGGAGCTCCTACGAGCAGTACTTC.

The chain is built from TRBV4-1 and TRBJ2-7; TRBD2 matches at 7 bases. This CDR3 is 16 amino acids long. V was pared by 2 bases and J by 3 bases, with 10 bases of the junction left unmatched. Germline V gives CDR1 MGHRA, CDR2 YSYEKL. CDR3 nucleotides: TGCGCCAGCAGCCAAATAAGTGCGAGGGAGGGCTACGAGCAGTACTTC. The encoded protein is CASSQISAREGYEQYF.

The chain has TRBV9 and TRBJ2-3; TRBD1 matches at 9 bases. This CDR3 is 19 amino acids long. Germline trimming cut 0 bases from V and 0 bases from J; bases unmatched to any gene: 11. Germline values: CDR1 SGDLS, CDR2 YYNGEE. The CDR3 coding sequence is TGTGCCAGCAGCGTAGCCCCAGGTGGGACAGGGATTAGCACAGATACGCAGTATTTT. Translating gives CASSVAPGGTGISTDTQYF.

V and J are TRBV27 and TRBJ2-7, with D perhaps matching TRBD2 (7 bases). Between the trimmed V and J ends, which lost 5 bases and 3 bases, there was a span of 17 bases. In germline, CDR1 is MNHEY, CDR2 SMNVEV (reference sequence). The CDR3 extends over 15 amino acids. CDR3 sequence: CASSRGGPSGYEQYF. CDR3 bases: TGTGCCAGCAGTAGGGGGGGACCTAGTGGCTACGAGCAGTACTTC.

This clonotype appeared many times. This chain joins TRBV29-1 and TRBJ2-3; 8 bases align to TRBD2. Germline assignment: CDR1 SQVTM and CDR2 ANQGSEA. The CDR3 consists of 15 residues. V lost 6 bases to trimming and J lost 4 bases; unmatched junction nucleotides: 12. The CDR3 DNA reads as TGCAGCGTGTGGGACGGTCAAGCGGGAGCAGATACGCAGTATTTT. Protein: CSVWDGQAGADTQYF.

In its sample, this clonotype was seen a few times. J is TRBJ2-1 and V is TRBV10-2, with 7 bases that match TRBD2. The germline V gene encodes CDR1 WSHSY and CDR2 SAAADI. V was clipped by 7 bases and J by 13 bases; unmatched bases: 10. This CDR3 has 12 residues. The CDR3, as DNA: TGCGCCAGCACGGGAGGACCGGGACCTCAGTTCTTC. It encodes CASTGGPGPQFF.

This clonotype has a handful of counts. J is TRBJ2-6 and V is TRBV12-3 or TRBV12-4, with D unresolved. This CDR3 is 14 amino acids long. V shed 4 bases and J shed 4 bases, with 8 bases lying between them. Written as DNA, the CDR3 is TGTGCCAGCAGTTGGAACGGGGGGGCCAACGTCCTGACTTTC. Translated, it gives CASSWNGGANVLTF.

Of note for this clonotype: The junction differs from germline at one of its ends, possibly a read error. The CDR3 region is CASSSPGGFGADVLTF. CDR3 nucleotides: TGTGCCAGCAGCTCCCCAGGGGGGTTTGGGGCCGACGTCCTGACTTTC. The genes are TRBV5-6 and TRBJ2-6; TRBD1 might be the D (7 bases). Germline CDR1 is SGHDT and CDR2 is YYEEEE. CDR3 length equals 16 residues.

This chain connects TRBV4-2 to TRBJ2-1; TRBD2 matches at 7 bases. Germline assignment: CDR1 LGHNA and CDR2 YNFKEQ. The CDR3 has 16 residues. J lost 4 bases, V lost 4 bases, and 10 bases had no gene match. CDR3 in DNA: TGTGCCAGCAGCCGGGAAGGGAGCGGGACTTACAATGAGCAGTTCTTC. Translating it yields CASSREGSGTYNEQFF.

The chain couples TRBV12-3 or TRBV12-4 to TRBJ2-1; 10 positions agree with TRBD1. The CDR3 runs 16 residues. V lost 4 bases, J lost 5 bases, and 8 bases stayed unmatched. The DNA for the CDR3 is TGTGCCAGCAGTTCCCCCGTGACAGGGGGCAACAATGAGCAGTTCTTC. This gives the protein CASSSPVTGGNNEQFF.

This rearrangement joins TRBV11-2 to TRBJ2-3; 10 nucleotides match TRBD2. Germline trimming cut 2 bases from V and 1 base from J; bases unmatched to any gene: 12. CDR1 and CDR2 (germline): SGHAT, FQNNGV. The CDR3 runs to 19 residues. CDR3 DNA sequence: TGTGCCAGCAGCTTAATGAGGCTAGCGGGAGAATACGGCACAGATACGCAGTATTTT. It codes for CASSLMRLAGEYGTDTQYF.

This clonotype was observed at least ten times. V usage is TRBV12-3 or TRBV12-4 and J usage is TRBJ2-1; TRBD2 agrees at 7 bases. The ends lost 3 bases at V and 4 bases at J; junction bases unmatched: 9. The CDR3 is made up of 16 amino acids. CDR3 DNA: TGTGCCAGCAGTTTTAGGCACCCAGCGGGGTACAATGAGCAGTTCTTC. This encodes CASSFRHPAGYNEQFF.

This clonotype appeared a few times. This rearrangement joins TRBV29-1 to TRBJ2-5, with D perhaps TRBD2 (5 bases). Germline V lookup: CDR1 SQVTM, CDR2 ANQGSEA. V was clipped by 4 bases and J by 5 bases, with 14 bases between them. The length of the CDR3 is 13 residues. CDR3 residues: CSVGGRAKETQYF. The CDR3 nucleotides are TGCAGCGTTGGAGGGCGGGCCAAGGAGACCCAGTACTTC. The full variable domain, its missing parts supplied by reference TRBV29-1 and TRBJ2-5, is SAVISQKPSRDICQRGTSLTIQCQVDSQVTMMFWYRQQPGQSLTLIATANQGSEATYESGFVIDKFPISRPNLTFSTLTVSNMSPEDSSIYLCSVGGRAKETQYFGPGTRLLVL.

This clonotype was seen a handful of times. The chain carries TRBV28 and TRBJ2-6, with TRBD2 as a possible D gene (5 bases). The V end was cut by 2 bases, the J end by 2 bases, with 13 bases between. The germline CDR1 and CDR2 sequences are MDHEN and SYDVKM. The CDR3 has 17 residues. CDR3 loop: CASSLILAFTGANVLTF. The CDR3 DNA follows: TGTGCCAGCAGTTTAATTCTAGCCTTTACTGGGGCCAACGTCCTGACTTTC.

This clonotype was detected only once. This rearrangement joins TRBV7-9 to TRBJ2-1; no definite D call. The length of the CDR3 is 12 residues. The germline CDR1 and CDR2 sequences are SEHNR and FQNEAQ (reference sequence). V was cut by 4 bases and J by 6 bases, with 7 bases left in between. The CDR3 here is CASSWVINEQFF. CDR3 bases: TGTGCCAGCAGCTGGGTCATCAATGAGCAGTTCTTC.